The 22 T cell receptor beta chains below all came from one sample that was sequenced in a study of neurological immune-mediated disorders. Each CDR3 protein is one row after TCRdb ran MiXCR on the 5' RACE reads. The data contain tens of thousands of distinct CDR3 sequences, less than 4% of them seen just once; the ten biggest clones take up 6% to 7%. The sequenced material came from PBMCs. These TCRs come from a man aged 55 to 70 with multiple sclerosis.

The table lists this clonotype with many counts. The genes are TRBV3-1 and TRBJ2-1; 8 bases agree with TRBD1. V was clipped by 1 base and J by 4 bases; unmatched bases: 3. The CDR3 runs 15 residues. The V gene's germline CDR1 is LGHDT and CDR2 YNNKEL (reference sequence). The CDR3 DNA reads TGTGCCAGCAGCCAAGGGACAGGGAATTACAATGAGCAGTTCTTC. It yields the protein CASSQGTGNYNEQFF.

This clonotype was seen many times. The rearrangement links TRBV12-3 or TRBV12-4 to TRBJ2-1; 9 bases agree with TRBD2. V was clipped by 0 bases and J by 2 bases; unmatched bases: 11. This CDR3 contains 19 residues. This chain's CDR3 is CASSLAHGSGGLAYNEQFF. In DNA, the CDR3 is TGTGCCAGCAGTTTAGCGCACGGTAGCGGGGGCCTGGCCTACAATGAGCAGTTCTTC.

This clonotype was observed at least ten times. The V call is TRBV10-2, the J call TRBJ1-2; D is unresolved. With 6 bases removed from V and 6 bases from J, the gap between germline ends came to 14 bases. The CDR3 totals 13 residues. Germline V gene lookup returns CDR1 WSHSY and CDR2 SAAADI. In DNA, the CDR3 is TGCGCCAGCAGGCTTCGGGAGAGTGATGGCTACACCTTC. Its translation: CASRLRESDGYTF.

This clonotype was seen repeatedly, ten times or more. The chain has TRBV30 and TRBJ2-1; 10 bases match TRBD2. The V segment lost 2 bases and the J segment 4 bases; nucleotides outside the gene matches: 8. This CDR3 spans 16 amino acids. CDR1 and CDR2 (germline): GTSNPN, SVGIG (reference sequence). The CDR3 nucleotides read TGTGCCTGGAGTCTGCAGGCGACTAGCGGGTACAATGAGCAGTTCTTC. It codes for CAWSLQATSGYNEQFF.

This clonotype was seen many times. The genes are TRBV6-5 and TRBJ1-1; weak D call: TRBD1 (6 bases). Looked up from germline, CDR1 is MNHEY and CDR2 is SVGAGI. This CDR3 has 13 residues. With 6 bases removed from V and 4 bases from J, the gap between germline ends came to 12 bases. This chain's CDR3 is CASRKQGVTEAFF. CDR3 coding DNA: TGTGCCAGCAGAAAACAGGGAGTCACTGAAGCTTTCTTT.

This clonotype was counted many times. V usage is TRBV6-1 and J usage is TRBJ2-7; D possibly corresponds to TRBD2 (6 bases). The CDR3 has 12 amino acids. Trimming stripped 7 bases from V and 5 bases from J, with 12 bases between. Germline CDR1 and CDR2: MNHNS and SASEGT. The CDR3 loop is CASKGTVHEQYF. The CDR3 DNA is TGTGCCAGCAAAGGGACTGTCCACGAGCAGTACTTC.

Ten or more counts support this clonotype. The rearrangement links TRBV28 to TRBJ1-3, with D maybe TRBD1 (5 bases). CDR1 is MDHEN, CDR2 SYDVKM, per germline. Trimming removed 1 base from V and 0 bases from J, with 13 bases in between. The CDR3 spans 17 residues. The CDR3 sequence is CASSLLGTDLSGNTIYF. DNA of the CDR3: TGTGCCAGCAGTTTATTAGGGACTGACCTCTCTGGAAACACCATATATTTT.

This clonotype was counted ten times or more. The rearrangement uses TRBV20-1 and TRBJ2-5; 9 bases are shared with TRBD2. Per germline, CDR1 DFQATT and CDR2 SNEGSKA (reference sequence). The length of the CDR3 is 14 residues. CDR3 loop: CRPGGGGAKETQYF. The DNA of the CDR3 is TGCAGGCCTGGAGGCGGGGGGGCAAAGGAGACCCAGTACTTC.

There are many counts of this clonotype. The chain carries TRBV5-5 and TRBJ1-2, with 11 bases identical to TRBD1. Germline trimming cut 4 bases from V and 7 bases from J; bases unmatched to any gene: 12. There are 16 residues in the CDR3. Germline assignment: CDR1 SGHKS and CDR2 YYEKEE (reference sequence). The CDR3 nucleotides read TGTGCCAGCAGCGGGACAGGGGGGCGCCGTTCGACTGGCTACACCTTC. Its protein product is CASSGTGGRRSTGYTF.

This CDR3 reads CASYVPYEQYF. The CDR3 region has the DNA TGTGCCAGTTACGTCCCCTACGAGCAGTACTTC. The chain is built from TRBV2 and TRBJ2-7; D gene unclear. The germline V gene has CDR1 SNHLY and CDR2 FYNNEI. The V and J ends lost 9 bases and 2 bases respectively, with 8 bases between them. This CDR3 region has 11 residues.

In regard to this clonotype: A much larger clone lies a single base off, so this may be a read error. The chain employs TRBV5-4 and TRBJ2-7; 9 nucleotides agree with TRBD1. CDR3 length equals 12 residues. Germline V gene data show CDR1 as SGHNT and CDR2 as YYREEE (reference sequence). This CDR3 is CDCWDRETEQYF. CDR3 coding DNA: TGTGACTGCTGGGACAGGGAAACCGAGCAGTACTTC. Supplemented by reference TRBV5-4 and TRBJ2-7, the full variable domain reads ETGVTQSPTHLIKTRGQQVTLRCSSQSGHNTVSWYQQALGQGPQFIFQYYREEENGRGNFPPRFSGLQFPNYSSELNVNALELDDSALYLCDCWDRETEQYFGPGTRLTVT.

This clonotype appeared a few times. This chain connects TRBV27 to TRBJ1-5; D is uncertain. The germline gives CDR1 MNHEY, CDR2 SMNVEV (reference sequence). This CDR3 contains 13 residues. Between the trimmed V and J ends, which lost 2 bases and 7 bases, there was a span of 9 bases. Written as DNA, the CDR3 is TGTGCCAGCAGTTTAAGGGTTGGCCAGCCCCAGCATTTT. It specifies CASSLRVGQPQHF.

Regarding this clonotype: A much larger clone sits a single nucleotide away, making a read error possible. The V gene is TRBV20-1, the J gene TRBJ1-1; D unclear. Trimming cost V 5 bases and J 5 bases, with 9 bases left between them. The CDR3 totals 11 residues. CDR1 is DFQATT and CDR2 is SNEGSKA in the germline V gene (reference sequence). The CDR3 DNA sequence: TGCAGTGCTGCCAAGGAGACTGAAGCTTTCTTT. Encoded protein: CSAAKETEAFF.

This clonotype was observed many times. The chain carries TRBV5-1 and TRBJ2-5, with D possibly TRBD1 on 6 matching bases. Germline V gene data show CDR1 as SGHRS and CDR2 as YFSETQ. The CDR3 consists of 15 residues. The V gene lost 0 bases and the J gene lost 2 bases, with 11 bases spanning the gap. The CDR3 loop reads CASSLEGGRQETQYF. The CDR3 nucleotides are TGCGCCAGCAGCTTGGAAGGGGGTCGGCAAGAGACCCAGTACTTC.

This clonotype has a count of ten or more. This chain uses TRBV28 with TRBJ1-5, with 10 bases that match TRBD1. Germline loops: CDR1 MDHEN, CDR2 SYDVKM. The CDR3 length is 18 residues. J was trimmed by 4 bases and V by 5 bases; bases with no gene match: 14. CDR3 residues: CASSLNLGQGLLNQPQHF. CDR3 nucleotides: TGTGCCAGCAGTCTAAACTTGGGACAGGGGCTCCTAAATCAGCCCCAGCATTTT.

The sample holds many counts of this clonotype. The V call is TRBV5-1, the J call TRBJ2-7; D gene uncertain. CDR3 size: 12 residues. CDR1 and CDR2 (germline): SGHRS, YFSETQ. Trimming took 0 bases from V and 5 from J, leaving 6 bases between them. This CDR3 is CASSLAINEQYF. The DNA of the CDR3 is TGCGCCAGCAGCTTGGCCATCAACGAGCAGTACTTC.

This clonotype has just a few counts. This sequence joins TRBV3-1 and TRBJ1-1, with TRBD1 matching 8 bases. This CDR3 has 13 amino acids. Germline V lookup: CDR1 LGHDT, CDR2 YNNKEL (reference sequence). V shed 4 bases, J shed 8 bases, and the junction held 6 bases outside the gene matches. CDR3 nucleotide sequence: TGTGCCAGCAGCCCAGGGACAGGAGAGGAAGCTTTCTTT. It yields the protein CASSPGTGEEAFF.

This clonotype was detected many times. The chain is built from TRBV20-1 and TRBJ2-3; D unclear. There are 11 residues in the CDR3. Between the trimmed V and J ends, which lost 1 base and 10 bases, there was a span of 9 bases. Germline lookup yields CDR1 DFQATT and CDR2 SNEGSKA (reference sequence). The CDR3 bases are TGCAGTGCTAGAGTTTACGATGCGCAGTATTTT. It specifies CSARVYDAQYF.

J is TRBJ1-1 and V is TRBV5-1; D remains ambiguous. The ends were cut back, 0 bases at V and 4 bases at J, with 16 bases in the middle. Germline CDR1 SGHRS, CDR2 YFSETQ. The CDR3 is made up of 16 amino acids. The CDR3 nucleotides read TGCGCCAGCAGCTTGGGTTTGGGCCCTCCGAGCACTGAAGCTTTCTTT. Its translation: CASSLGLGPPSTEAFF.

This clonotype was counted many times. The V gene is TRBV5-1, the J gene TRBJ1-4; 7 nucleotides line up with TRBD1. This CDR3 contains 15 residues. Germline V lookup: CDR1 SGHRS, CDR2 YFSETQ. V shed 4 bases, J shed 4 bases, and the junction held 7 bases outside the gene matches. The CDR3 here is CASSPTGQFNEKLFF. Written as DNA, the CDR3 is TGCGCCAGCAGCCCGACGGGACAGTTTAATGAAAAACTGTTTTTT. The full variable domain, in which reference TRBV5-1 and TRBJ1-4 provide the parts outside the CDR3, is KAGVTQTPRYLIKTRGQQVTLSCSPISGHRSVSWYQQTPGQGLQFLFEYFSETQRNKGNFPGRFSGRQFSNSRSEMNVSTLELGDSALYLCASSPTGQFNEKLFFGSGTQLSVL.

The sample holds many counts of this clonotype. V gene TRBV20-1 combines with J gene TRBJ1-2; D is perhaps TRBD1 (5 bases). CDR3 length: 13 residues. Germline assignment: CDR1 DFQATT and CDR2 SNEGSKA (reference sequence). Trimming removed 7 bases at V and 4 bases at J, with 16 bases between. Here the CDR3 DNA reads TGCAGTGTTTTTCAAGGGGCTGGCTATGGCTACACCTTC. Protein: CSVFQGAGYGYTF.

Many counts were recorded for this clonotype. The chain employs TRBV24-1 and TRBJ1-5; D gene uncertain. Trimming took off 6 bases at V and 1 base at J, with 3 bases between the two ends. Per germline, CDR1 KGHDR and CDR2 SFDVKD. The CDR3 runs 12 residues. The CDR3 DNA reads TGTGCCACCAGTAACAGCAATCAGCCCCAGCATTTT. Residues: CATSNSNQPQHF.